This entry concerns a single T cell receptor beta chain. The antigen is not known. This sample is part of a study of immune evolution from preneoplasia to lung adenocarcinoma. Background on the study: HLA loss of heterozygosity: 6% to 7.5% AIS, approximately 15% MIA, approximately 35% ADC, none AAH.

The study's findings and limits: Clonality was highest in normal lung, lower in later-stage lesions apparently.

There are 15 residues in the CDR3. Germline V lookup: CDR1 LNHDA, CDR2 SQIVND (reference sequence). With V trimmed by 7 bases and J by 5 bases, 13 bases remained unmatched. Patient tissue came from resections in Japan or China, 2014–2017. Histologic diagnosis was independently verified by two lung pathologists. TCRdb's table, derived via immunoSEQ multiplex PCR, lists solely in-frame clones and lacks some. The table records around 11,000 clones, roughly 85% of them present only once. This chain uses TRBV19 with TRBJ1-1; 7 bases map to TRBD1. The specimen was FFPE invasive lung adenocarcinoma tissue. The TCR comes from a person aged 65 to 85 with invasive lung adenocarcinoma. CDR3 in amino acids: CASNSQGRGGTEAFF. CDR3 nucleotide sequence: TGTGCCAGTAACTCACAGGGGAGAGGGGGGACTGAAGCTTTCTTT.